This T cell receptor beta chain was observed in a study of T-cell memory formation after mild COVID-19. Notes on the study in general: SARS-CoV-2 specificity of second-wave clones peaking day 37 was unconfirmed. Contracting CD4+ clones sat mainly in CM and EM; CD8+ in EMRA.

V was pared by 8 bases and J by 7 bases, with 18 bases between. The CDR3 runs to 14 residues. Germline V gene data show CDR1 as SEHNR and CDR2 as FQNEAQ (reference sequence). This clonotype was seen a few times. Its target is not known. cDNA libraries for TCR alpha and TCR beta, carrying sample barcodes and UMIs, came from 5'RACE with constant-segment primers. TCRdb analysed the 5' RACE reads with MiXCR anew, one entry per CDR3 protein. Of roughly 410,000 distinct CDR3 sequences listed, 24% are singletons. The clonotype comes from an adult woman who had mild COVID-19 (a few samples of this study predate the infection). Cell type and time point are not known. The rearrangement joins TRBV7-9 to TRBJ2-1; D possibly corresponds to TRBD1 (6 bases). Specimen: PBMCs or a T cell subset sorted from them (not recorded which). The chain's CDR3 is CASWFGGGGNEQFF. As DNA, the CDR3 is TGTGCCAGCTGGTTCGGTGGGGGCGGGAATGAGCAGTTCTTC.